Sequencing of this T cell receptor beta chain was carried out in a study of CD8 T cells in ankylosing spondylitis. V lost 3 bases and J lost 4; bases outside the gene matches: 2. The CDR3 length is 13 residues. Looked up from germline, CDR1 is ENHRY and CDR2 is SYGVKD. Study-level results: Within ankylosing spondylitis blood, a TCR beta motif made up of eight highly homologous variants appeared to be characteristic.

Making the TCR beta libraries involved quantitative 5'-RACE with molecular barcodes. TCRdb fed the 5' RACE reads into MiXCR, producing one record per CDR3 protein. Here the sample spans under 250,000 distinct CDR3 sequences, 7.5% to 9.5% being singletons. This clonotype was picked up many times. What it binds is not known. This receptor was identified in a female donor with ankylosing spondylitis or in good health (not recorded which). Material: blood, either unsorted or a sorted T cell fraction (not recorded which). This chain connects TRBV10-3 to TRBJ1-2; TRBD1 aligns across 7 bases. The CDR3 DNA sequence: TGTGCCATCAGTGATGGGGACAGCTATGGCTACACCTTC. It translates to CAISDGDSYGYTF.